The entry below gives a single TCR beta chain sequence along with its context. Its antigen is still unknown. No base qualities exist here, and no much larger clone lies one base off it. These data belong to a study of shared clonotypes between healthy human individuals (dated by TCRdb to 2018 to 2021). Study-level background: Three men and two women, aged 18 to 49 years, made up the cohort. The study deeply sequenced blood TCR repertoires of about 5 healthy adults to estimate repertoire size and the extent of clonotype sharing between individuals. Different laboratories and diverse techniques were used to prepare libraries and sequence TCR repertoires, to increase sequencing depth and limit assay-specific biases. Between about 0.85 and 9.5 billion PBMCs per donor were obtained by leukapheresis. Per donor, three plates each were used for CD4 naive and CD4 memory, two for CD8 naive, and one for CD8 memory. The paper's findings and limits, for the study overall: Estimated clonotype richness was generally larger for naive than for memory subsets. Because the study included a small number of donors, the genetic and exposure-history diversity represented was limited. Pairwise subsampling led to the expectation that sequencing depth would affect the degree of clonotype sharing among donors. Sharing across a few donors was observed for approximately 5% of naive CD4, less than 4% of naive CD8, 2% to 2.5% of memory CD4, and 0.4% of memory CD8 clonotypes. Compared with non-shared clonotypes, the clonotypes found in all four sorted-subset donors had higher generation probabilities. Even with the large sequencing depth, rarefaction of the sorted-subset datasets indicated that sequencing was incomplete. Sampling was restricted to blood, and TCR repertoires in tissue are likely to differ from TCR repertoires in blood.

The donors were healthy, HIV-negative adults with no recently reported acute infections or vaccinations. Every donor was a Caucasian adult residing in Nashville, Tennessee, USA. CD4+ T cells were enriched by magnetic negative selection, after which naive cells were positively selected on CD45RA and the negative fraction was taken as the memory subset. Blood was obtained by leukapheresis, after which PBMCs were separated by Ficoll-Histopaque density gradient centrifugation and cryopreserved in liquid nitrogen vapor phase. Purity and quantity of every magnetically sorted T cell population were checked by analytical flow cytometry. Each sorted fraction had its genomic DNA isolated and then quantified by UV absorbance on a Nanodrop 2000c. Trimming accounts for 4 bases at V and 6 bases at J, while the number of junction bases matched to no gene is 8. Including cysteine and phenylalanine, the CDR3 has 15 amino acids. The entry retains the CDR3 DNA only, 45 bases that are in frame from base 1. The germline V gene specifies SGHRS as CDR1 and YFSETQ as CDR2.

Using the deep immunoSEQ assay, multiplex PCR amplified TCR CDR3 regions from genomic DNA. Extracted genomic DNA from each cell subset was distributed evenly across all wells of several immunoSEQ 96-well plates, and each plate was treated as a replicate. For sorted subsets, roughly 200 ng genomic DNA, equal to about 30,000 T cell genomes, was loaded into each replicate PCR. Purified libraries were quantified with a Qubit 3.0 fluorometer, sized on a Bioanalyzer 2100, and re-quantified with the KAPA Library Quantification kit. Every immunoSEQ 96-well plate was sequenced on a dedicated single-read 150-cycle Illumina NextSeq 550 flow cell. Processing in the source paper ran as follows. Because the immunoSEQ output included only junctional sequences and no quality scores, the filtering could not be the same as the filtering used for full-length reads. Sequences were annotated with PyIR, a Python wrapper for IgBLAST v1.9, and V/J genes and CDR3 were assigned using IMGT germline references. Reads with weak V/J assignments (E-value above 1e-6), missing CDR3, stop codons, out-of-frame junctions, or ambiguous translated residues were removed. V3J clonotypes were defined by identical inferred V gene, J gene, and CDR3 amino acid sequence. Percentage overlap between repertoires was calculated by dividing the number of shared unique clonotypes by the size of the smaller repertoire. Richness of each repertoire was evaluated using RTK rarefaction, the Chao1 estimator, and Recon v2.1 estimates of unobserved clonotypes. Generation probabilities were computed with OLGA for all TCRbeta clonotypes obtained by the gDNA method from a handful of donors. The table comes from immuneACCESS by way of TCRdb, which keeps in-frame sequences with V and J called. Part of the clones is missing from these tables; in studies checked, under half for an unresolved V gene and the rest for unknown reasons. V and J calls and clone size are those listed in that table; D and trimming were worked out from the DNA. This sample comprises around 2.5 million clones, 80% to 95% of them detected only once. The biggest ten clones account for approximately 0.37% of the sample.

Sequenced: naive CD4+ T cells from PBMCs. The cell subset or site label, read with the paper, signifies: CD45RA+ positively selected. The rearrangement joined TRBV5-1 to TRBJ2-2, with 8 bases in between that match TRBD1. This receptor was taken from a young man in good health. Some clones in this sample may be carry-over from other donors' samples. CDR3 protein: CASSGGQGFAGELFF. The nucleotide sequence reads TGCGCCAGCAGCGGCGGACAGGGATTCGCCGGGGAGCTGTTTTTT.